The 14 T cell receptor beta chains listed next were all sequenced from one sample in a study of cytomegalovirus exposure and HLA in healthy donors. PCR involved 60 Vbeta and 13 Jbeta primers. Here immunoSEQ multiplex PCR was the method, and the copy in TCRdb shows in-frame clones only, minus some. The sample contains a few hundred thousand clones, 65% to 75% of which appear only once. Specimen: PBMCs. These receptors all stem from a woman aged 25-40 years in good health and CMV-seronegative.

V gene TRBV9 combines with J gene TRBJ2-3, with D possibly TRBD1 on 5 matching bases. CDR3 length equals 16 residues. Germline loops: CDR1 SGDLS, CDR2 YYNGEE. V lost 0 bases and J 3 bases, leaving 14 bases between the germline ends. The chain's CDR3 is CASSVDLTVRTDTQYF. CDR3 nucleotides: TGTGCCAGCAGCGTAGACCTGACAGTGAGAACAGATACGCAGTATTTT.

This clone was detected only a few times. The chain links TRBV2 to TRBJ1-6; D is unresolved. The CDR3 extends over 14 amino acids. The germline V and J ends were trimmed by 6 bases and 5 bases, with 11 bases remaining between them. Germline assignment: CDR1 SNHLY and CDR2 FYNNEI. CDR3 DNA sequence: TGTGCCAGCAGAGACGGGTTTCATAATTCACCCCTCCACTTT. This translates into CASRDGFHNSPLHF.

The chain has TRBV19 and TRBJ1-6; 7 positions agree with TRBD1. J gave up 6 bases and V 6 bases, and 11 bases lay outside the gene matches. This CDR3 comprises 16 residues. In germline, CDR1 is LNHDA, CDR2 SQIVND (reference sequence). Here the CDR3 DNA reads TGTGCCAGTAGATTACAGGGGTTGGAGCCTAATTCACCCCTCCACTTT. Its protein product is CASRLQGLEPNSPLHF. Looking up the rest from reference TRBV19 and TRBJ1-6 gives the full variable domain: DGGITQSPKYLFRKEGQNVTLSCEQNLNHDAMYWYRQDPGQGLRLIYYSQIVNDFQKGDIAEGYSVSREKKESFPLTVTSAQKNPTAFYLCASRLQGLEPNSPLHFGNGTRLTVT.

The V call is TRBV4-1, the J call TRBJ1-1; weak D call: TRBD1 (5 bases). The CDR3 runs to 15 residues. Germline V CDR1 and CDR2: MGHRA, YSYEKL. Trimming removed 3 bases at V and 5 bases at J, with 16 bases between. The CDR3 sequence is CASSHPGTRETEAFF. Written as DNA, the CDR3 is TGCGCCAGCAGCCATCCCGGGACTCGAGAAACTGAAGCTTTCTTT.

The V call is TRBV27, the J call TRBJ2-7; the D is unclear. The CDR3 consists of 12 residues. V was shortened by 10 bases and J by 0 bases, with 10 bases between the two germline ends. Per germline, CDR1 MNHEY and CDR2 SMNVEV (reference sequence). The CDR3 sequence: CATSDTSYEQYF. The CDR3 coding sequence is TGTGCCACCTCTGACACCTCCTACGAGCAGTACTTC.

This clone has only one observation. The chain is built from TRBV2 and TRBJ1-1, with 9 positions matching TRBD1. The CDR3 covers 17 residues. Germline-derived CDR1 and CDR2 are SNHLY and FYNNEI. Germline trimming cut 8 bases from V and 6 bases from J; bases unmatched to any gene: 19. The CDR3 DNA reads TGTGCCAGCGGTGGGGACAGGGTCCGTAGAGGTAGCGCTGAAGCTTTCTTT. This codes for CASGGDRVRRGSAEAFF. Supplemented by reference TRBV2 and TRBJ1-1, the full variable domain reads EPEVTQTPSHQVTQMGQEVILRCVPISNHLYFYWYRQILGQKVEFLVSFYNNEISEKSEIFDDQFSVERPDGSNFTLKIRSTKLEDSAMYFCASGGDRVRRGSAEAFFGQGTRLTVV.

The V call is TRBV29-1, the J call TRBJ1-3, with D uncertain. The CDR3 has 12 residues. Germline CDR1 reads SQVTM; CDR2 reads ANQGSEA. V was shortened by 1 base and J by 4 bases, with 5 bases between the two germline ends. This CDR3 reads CSVEGRGNTIYF. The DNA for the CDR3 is TGCAGCGTTGAAGGCAGAGGAAACACCATATATTTT.

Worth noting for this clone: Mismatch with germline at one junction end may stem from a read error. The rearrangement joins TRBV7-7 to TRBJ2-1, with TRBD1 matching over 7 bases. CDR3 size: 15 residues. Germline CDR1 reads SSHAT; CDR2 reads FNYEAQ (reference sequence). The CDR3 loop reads CASSRGQESYNEQFF. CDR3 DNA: TGTGCTAGCAGCCGCGGACAGGAATCATACAATGAGCAGTTCTTC.

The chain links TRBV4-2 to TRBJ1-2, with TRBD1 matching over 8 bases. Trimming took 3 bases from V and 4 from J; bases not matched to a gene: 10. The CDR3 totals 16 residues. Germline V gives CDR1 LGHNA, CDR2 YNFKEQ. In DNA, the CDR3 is TGTGCCAGCAGCCAGCCCGGGACAGGCTCCTCCTATGGCTACACCTTC. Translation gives CASSQPGTGSSYGYTF.

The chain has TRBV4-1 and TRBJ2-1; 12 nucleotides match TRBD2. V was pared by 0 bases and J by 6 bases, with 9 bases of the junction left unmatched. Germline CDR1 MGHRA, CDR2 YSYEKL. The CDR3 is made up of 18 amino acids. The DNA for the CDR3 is TGCGCCAGCAGCCAAGATGGGTTCGCTAGCGGGGGGGCCAATGAGCAGTTCTTC. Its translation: CASSQDGFASGGANEQFF.

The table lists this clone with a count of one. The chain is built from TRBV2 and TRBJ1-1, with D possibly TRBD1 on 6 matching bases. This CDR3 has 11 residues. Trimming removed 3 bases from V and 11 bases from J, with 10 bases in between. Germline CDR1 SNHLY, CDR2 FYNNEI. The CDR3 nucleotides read TGTGCCAGCAGTGAGTACAGGGAGGCTTTCTTT. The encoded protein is CASSEYREAFF.

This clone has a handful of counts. The CDR3 sequence: CASSLGTGQPQHF. The CDR3 bases are TGCGCCAGCAGCTTGGGGACAGGTCAGCCCCAGCATTTT. The chain joins TRBV5-1 to TRBJ1-5; TRBD1 aligns across 7 bases. Germline CDR1 reads SGHRS; CDR2 reads YFSETQ. This CDR3 has 13 amino acids. The V and J ends lost 0 bases and 6 bases, in that order; junction bases with no gene match: 0.

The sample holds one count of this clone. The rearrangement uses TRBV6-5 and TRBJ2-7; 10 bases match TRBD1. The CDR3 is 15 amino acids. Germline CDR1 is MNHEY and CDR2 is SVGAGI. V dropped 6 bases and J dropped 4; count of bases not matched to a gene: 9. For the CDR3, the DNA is TGTGCCAGCAGACCCGGGACAGGGGCTCAATACGAGCAGTACTTC. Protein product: CASRPGTGAQYEQYF.

The CDR3 sequence: CAISEPQRQGGTEAFF. CDR3 in DNA: TGTGCCATCAGTGAGCCTCAACGACAGGGTGGCACTGAAGCTTTCTTT. The gene calls are TRBV10-3 and TRBJ1-1; 7 nucleotides agree with TRBD1. Germline CDR1 and CDR2: ENHRY and SYGVKD. With V trimmed by 2 bases and J by 4 bases, 10 bases remained unmatched. This CDR3 comprises 16 residues.